A selection of T cell receptor beta chains follows, all from one sample in a study of response to subunit inactivated influenza vaccine. TCRdb independently ran MiXCR on the RT-PCR reads; one entry per CDR3 protein. This sample has about 800,000 distinct CDR3 sequences; 21% occur once, and the top ten carry 9.5% to 13%. Sequences were derived from PBMCs from blood, sampled 4 to 6 days after vaccination. Receptor source: a man aged 50-59 years who received an inactivated influenza vaccine. Both conserved end residues are part of each CDR3. Each record gives: V gene, D gene, clone size, CDR3 protein. D genes are given only for firm matches. Some rows have no size entry. The others give once, few or many, or a class for an expanded clone.

TRBV7-9	-	-	CASSFLFRGRVGNEQFF
TRBV12-3/TRBV12-4	-	-	CASSKPGLGSDEQFF
TRBV7-8	TRBD1	few	CASSERTGAYEQYF
TRBV29-1	-	few	CSVLGPFSSGANVLTF
TRBV7-6	-	-	CASSPYVKTESLGEQYF
TRBV20-1	TRBD1	-	CSASGTGDWEETQYF
TRBV5-1	TRBD2	few	CASSLGSSGSNPYEQYF
TRBV11-2	TRBD1	few	CASSLLGQGEYNEQFF
TRBV5-5	TRBD2	few	CASSVSLAGSLDEQFF
TRBV7-9	TRBD2	-	CASSITAGVLLNEQFF
TRBV3-1	-	-	CASSLPKRIGYTF
TRBV20-1	-	few	CSARDPLFNSNQPQHF
TRBV4-2	TRBD1	-	CASSQQGETFLSSYNEQFF
TRBV20-1	TRBD1	-	CSAKGTGSTDTHYF
TRBV5-6	TRBD1	few	CASSFGTGLEKLFF
TRBV27	-	-	CASSPLGPSYEQYF
TRBV9	-	few	CASSAWGMGYTF